This TCR beta chain was sequenced for a study of identical twins. A universal primer site was created by template switching, with the cDNA bearing unique molecular identifiers. Each CDR3 protein gets one entry after TCRdb re-called the 5' RACE reads with MiXCR. The sample comprises under 900,000 distinct CDR3 sequences, roughly 20% of which are singletons, and around 12% rests with the top ten. To note about this clonotype: The antigen is unknown.

Points from the study as a whole: Whereas memory repertoires showed no such difference, abundant cord blood beta clonotypes carried fewer insertions. Cross-sectional statistics underpinned the conclusions; the same donors were not followed.

From germline, CDR1 is SGHDT and CDR2 YYEEEE. J lost 5 bases, V lost 1 base, and 2 bases had no gene match. The CDR3 extends over 15 amino acids. Separately, the same data were catalogued under a study of T cells expressing NK-cell markers. This second report adds: In several experiments, sorting was confined to alpha-beta TCR T cells through use of an anti-gamma-delta TCR antibody.

The chain uses TRBV5-6 and TRBJ1-6; 8 bases line up with TRBD1. Material: PBMCs. This sequence originates from a young woman in good health. CDR3 region: CASSLSGGNNSPLHF. The CDR3 DNA sequence: TGTGCCAGCAGCTTGTCAGGGGGCAATAATTCACCCCTCCACTTT.